This T cell receptor (beta chain) came from a study of T cells after yellow fever vaccination. Study-wide background: Each low-cell-number fraction was prepared by means of SMART-Seq v4 Ultra Low Input.

CDR1 is SGHDT, CDR2 YYEEEE, per germline. The CDR3 spans 14 residues. Trimming cost V 0 bases and J 7 bases, with 13 bases left between them. Whole-study results and caveats: There was a small share of clonotypes that showed up in both the CD4 and CD8 compartments. Boosting was followed by the reappearance of most primary-vaccination clones (around 95% CD4, about 90% CD8).

TCRdb used MiXCR to reprocess the 5' RACE reads, holding one entry per CDR3 protein. The table includes some 240,000 distinct CDR3 sequences, roughly 4% detected once. This clonotype was seen repeatedly, ten times or more. Its antigen is still unknown. The material was PBMCs, obtained 15 days after the yellow fever booster vaccination. The rearrangement joins TRBV5-6 to TRBJ1-1; D is unclear. The source of this sequence is a man younger than 35 who received the YFV17D yellow fever vaccine. The CDR3 sequence: CASSLVHSPIEAFF. The DNA for the CDR3 is TGTGCCAGCAGCTTGGTTCACAGCCCTATTGAAGCTTTCTTT.